A selection of T cell receptor beta chains follows, all from one sample in a study of spatial heterogeneity in lung cancer. TCRdb recomputed calls from the 5' RACE reads with MiXCR, one row per CDR3 protein. The sample contains about 82,000 distinct CDR3 sequences, 10% to 15% of which appear only once. The material sequenced was PBMCs, taken at surgery. These TCRs come from a male donor with early-stage non-small cell lung cancer. The CDR3 runs from the conserved cysteine through the conserved F or W. D genes are given only for firm matches. Clone size appears in some rows only: once, few, many, or a class for an expanded clone.

v_gene	d_gene	j_gene	abundance	CDR3nt	CDR3aa
TRBV7-9	-	TRBJ1-6	few	TGTGCCAGCAGCTTTGACAGGAATAATTCACCCCTCCACTTT	CASSFDRNNSPLHF
TRBV5-1	-	TRBJ2-2	-	TGCGCCAGCAGCTCGAGAGTTGGTGTCGGGGAGCTGTTTTTT	CASSSRVGVGELFF
TRBV6-1	TRBD1	TRBJ1-2	-	TGTGCCAGCAGCTACGACGGAAGGGGGCGGCTGGGGACTAACTATGGCTACACCTTC	CASSYDGRGRLGTNYGYTF
TRBV6-6	-	TRBJ2-7	few	TGTGCCAGTAGATTGGGATTGGGCTACGAGCAGTACTTC	CASRLGLGYEQYF
TRBV2	-	TRBJ1-5	many	TGTGCCAGCAGTGACGATCAGCCCCAGCATTTT	CASSDDQPQHF
TRBV7-3	TRBD2	TRBJ2-3	many	TGTGCCAGCAGCTTAGTATCGGCGGGGGGAGGGGATACGCAGTATTTT	CASSLVSAGGGDTQYF
TRBV29-1	-	TRBJ1-3	few	TGCAGCGTTGAGGGGACTGGAAACACCATATATTTT	CSVEGTGNTIYF
TRBV20-1	-	TRBJ1-5	few	TGCAGTGCTAGAGGGGACACTTATCAGCCCCAGCATTTT	CSARGDTYQPQHF
TRBV6-2/TRBV6-3	-	TRBJ2-7	few	TGTGCCAGCAGCCACGAGGGGGGCGAGCAGTACTTC	CASSHEGGEQYF
TRBV10-3	-	TRBJ2-3	-	TGTGCCATCAGTGAGTCCAAGCTAGATACGCAGTATTTT	CAISESKLDTQYF
TRBV5-1	-	TRBJ2-2	many	TGCGCCAGCAACTTCGTGGGGGGGAACACCGGGGAGCTGTTTTTT	CASNFVGGNTGELFF
TRBV29-1	TRBD2	TRBJ2-3	few	TGCAGCGTTGAAGGGGGTAGCGGGAGCACAGATACGCAGTATTTT	CSVEGGSGSTDTQYF
TRBV5-1	-	TRBJ1-1	-	TGCGCCAGCAGCCTCGGAAATTTGAACACTGAAGCTTTCTTT	CASSLGNLNTEAFF
TRBV10-3	TRBD2	TRBJ2-1	-	TGTGCCATCAGCGGACTAGGCCTGTACAATGAGCAGTTCTTC	CAISGLGLYNEQFF
TRBV10-3	-	TRBJ1-5	many	TGTGCCACTTCGACATCGGAGGTGCAGCCCCAGCATTTT	CATSTSEVQPQHF
TRBV11-2	-	TRBJ2-3	few	TGTGCCAGCAGCTTCCGGGACATCCGCACAGATACGCAGTATTTT	CASSFRDIRTDTQYF
TRBV12-3/TRBV12-4	-	TRBJ1-1	few	TGTGCCAGCAGTTTAGGGGTAGGGGACACTGAAGCTTTCTTT	CASSLGVGDTEAFF
TRBV7-9	-	TRBJ1-1	-	TGTGCCAGCAGCATTTGGACCGACGAGGACACTGAAGCTTTCTTT	CASSIWTDEDTEAFF
TRBV7-8	TRBD2	TRBJ2-3	-	TGTGCCAGCAGCTCTAGGACTAGCGGGGGGCCCCCAGATACGCAGTATTTT	CASSSRTSGGPPDTQYF
TRBV24-1	-	TRBJ1-4	-	TGTGCCACCAGTAGTAGGTATCGGTTTAATGAAAAACTGTTTTTT	CATSSRYRFNEKLFF
TRBV10-3	TRBD1	TRBJ1-5	many	TGTGCCATCAGTGTCACAGGGGGCGAGCAGCCCCAGCATTTT	CAISVTGGEQPQHF
TRBV10-3	-	TRBJ2-4	few	TGTGCCATCATCCGGGACACCACTCCCGAGGGAAACATTCAGTACTTC	CAIIRDTTPEGNIQYF
TRBV12-3/TRBV12-4	TRBD2	TRBJ2-1	many	TGTGCCAGCAGTTTTTTCGGGACTAGCGGGACCTACAATGAGCAGTTCTTC	CASSFFGTSGTYNEQFF
TRBV12-3/TRBV12-4	-	TRBJ2-5	-	TGTGCCAGCAGTTTGGAGCGGCGCCGGGAGACCCAGTACTTC	CASSLERRRETQYF
TRBV6-2/TRBV6-3	-	TRBJ1-5	few	TGTGCCAGCAGTTACTCACAGTTTCAGCCCCAGCATTTT	CASSYSQFQPQHF
TRBV5-4	TRBD2	TRBJ2-7	few	TGTGCCAGCAGCTCCCTACTAGCGGGAGAAGGCGAGCAGTACTTC	CASSSLLAGEGEQYF
TRBV5-1	-	TRBJ2-3	few	TGCGCCAGCAGCTTCGAAGGGGATCCTGGCACAGATACGCAGTATTTT	CASSFEGDPGTDTQYF
TRBV11-3	TRBD2	TRBJ2-1	few	TGTGCCAGCAGCCCAGGACTAGCGGGAATACCCGATGAGCAGTTCTTC	CASSPGLAGIPDEQFF
TRBV10-3	-	TRBJ1-1	many	TGTGCCATCAGTGCGGGCAGGGGCGCTGAAGCTTTCTTT	CAISAGRGAEAFF
TRBV20-1	TRBD2	TRBJ2-7	few	TGCAGTTTTTACGGGGGGGACTCCTACGAGCAGTACTTC	CSFYGGDSYEQYF
TRBV18	-	TRBJ1-5	-	TGTGCCAGCTCCTTGACAGAGAGCAATCAGCCCCAGCATTTT	CASSLTESNQPQHF
TRBV5-1	TRBD1	TRBJ2-7	-	TGCGCCAGCAGCTCGGGACAGGGGGGCGGTGAGCAGTACTTC	CASSSGQGGGEQYF
TRBV19	-	TRBJ1-2	medium-sized	TGTGCCAGTAGTATCGGGGCAGGGAACCGCTATGGCTACACCTTC	CASSIGAGNRYGYTF
TRBV12-3/TRBV12-4	TRBD1	TRBJ2-1	-	TGTGCCAGCAGTTTAATGCCGTTGGGACAGGGGAAAAACAATGAGCAGTTCTTC	CASSLMPLGQGKNNEQFF
TRBV7-9	-	TRBJ2-3	few	TGTGCCAGCAGCCCCGTATTAGTCCAGGCAGATACGCAGTATTTT	CASSPVLVQADTQYF
TRBV7-9	-	TRBJ2-7	few	TGTGCCAGCAGCTTCCCCGGAGGAGGCCCCACGGCCTACGAGCAGTACTTC	CASSFPGGGPTAYEQYF
TRBV27	-	TRBJ1-1	-	TGTGCCAGCAGCCCGGACAGTAACCCGGCTGAAGCTTTCTTT	CASSPDSNPAEAFF
TRBV6-1	TRBD1	TRBJ2-7	-	TGTGCCAGCAAGTCCCCACTCCAGGGGGCATCGTACGAGCAGTACTTC	CASKSPLQGASYEQYF
TRBV6-1	-	TRBJ1-2	-	TGTGCCAGCAGTGATCAGTCCCCTGCGCGGGGCTACACCTTC	CASSDQSPARGYTF
TRBV5-4	-	TRBJ1-5	-	TGTGCCAGCAGTCCGGACGGGAATCAGCCCCAGCATTTT	CASSPDGNQPQHF
TRBV20-1	-	TRBJ1-1	few	TGCAGTGCTAGAGAGGGGGGCAAAGGGACTGAAGCTTTCTTT	CSAREGGKGTEAFF
TRBV20-1	-	TRBJ2-7	many	TGCAGTGCCAAATTTCCCCTTGACAACGAGCAGTACTTC	CSAKFPLDNEQYF
TRBV5-5	-	TRBJ2-1	few	TGTGCCAGCAGCTTGGGAGGGTCTGAGCAGTTCTTC	CASSLGGSEQFF
TRBV11-2	TRBD1	TRBJ1-1	-	TGTGCCAGCAGCTTTCCAAGGGGGCATGACACTGAAGCTTTCTTT	CASSFPRGHDTEAFF
TRBV19	TRBD1	TRBJ2-2	-	TGTGCCAGTACCGCCGGACAGGGTACCGGGGAGCTGTTTTTT	CASTAGQGTGELFF
TRBV20-1	-	TRBJ1-1	-	TGCAGTGCTACCGGGACACCGAACACTGAAGCTTTCTTT	CSATGTPNTEAFF
TRBV2	-	TRBJ2-4	-	TGTGCCAGCAGTGACCGAGCGGGCGTTACTCAAAACATTCAGTACTTC	CASSDRAGVTQNIQYF
TRBV6-1	TRBD1	TRBJ1-5	-	TGTGCCAGCAGTGAATACAGGGGGCTCCATCAGCCCCAGCATTTT	CASSEYRGLHQPQHF
TRBV6-1	-	TRBJ1-1	-	TGTGCCGTTGGGTGGGGGACTGAAGCTTTCTTT	CAVGWGTEAFF
TRBV12-3/TRBV12-4	TRBD1	TRBJ2-5	-	TGTGCCAGCAGTGGGTCCGGGACAGGGAGGCGAGAGACCCAGTACTTC	CASSGSGTGRRETQYF
TRBV18	TRBD1	TRBJ1-2	few	TGTGCCAGCTCACCGACAGGGGTAAACGGCTACACCTTC	CASSPTGVNGYTF
TRBV19	TRBD2	TRBJ2-5	few	TGTGCCAGTAGTATAGGATCCATTCTAGCGGGAGGAGAGACCCAGTACTTC	CASSIGSILAGGETQYF
TRBV2	TRBD1	TRBJ2-2	-	TGTGCCAGCACCATGGACAGGGCTACGAACGGGGAGCTGTTTTTT	CASTMDRATNGELFF
TRBV14	-	TRBJ1-2	-	TGTGCCAGCAGCCGGACAGTTAACTATGGCTACACCTTC	CASSRTVNYGYTF
TRBV11-2	-	TRBJ2-5	-	TGTGCCAGCAGCTTCTTCCAGAGTGGAGAGACCCAGTACTTC	CASSFFQSGETQYF